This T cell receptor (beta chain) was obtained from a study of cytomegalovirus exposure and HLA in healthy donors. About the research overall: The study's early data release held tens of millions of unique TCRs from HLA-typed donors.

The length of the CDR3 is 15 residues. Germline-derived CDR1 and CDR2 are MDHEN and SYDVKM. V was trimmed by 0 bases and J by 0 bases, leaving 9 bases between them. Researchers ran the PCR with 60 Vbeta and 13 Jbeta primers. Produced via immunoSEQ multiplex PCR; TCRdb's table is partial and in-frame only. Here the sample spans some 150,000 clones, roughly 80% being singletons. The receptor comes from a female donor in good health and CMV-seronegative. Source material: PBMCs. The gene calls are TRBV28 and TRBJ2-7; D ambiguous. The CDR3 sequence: CASSLWAGSSYEQYF. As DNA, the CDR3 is TGTGCCAGCAGTTTATGGGCAGGAAGCTCCTACGAGCAGTACTTC. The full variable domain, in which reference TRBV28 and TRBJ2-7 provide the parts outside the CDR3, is DVKVTQSSRYLVKRTGEKVFLECVQDMDHENMFWYRQDPGLGLRLIYFSYDVKMKEKGDIPEGYSVSREKKERFSLILESASTNQTSMYLCASSLWAGSSYEQYFGPGTRLTVT.